This T cell receptor (beta chain) was recovered during a study of blood T cells in healthy people across ages. The ends were cut back, 3 bases at V and 0 bases at J, with 10 bases in the middle. This CDR3 has 15 residues. Germline values: CDR1 SGHAT, CDR2 FQNNGV. As to this clonotype: Its antigen is still unknown.

The authors ran a second PCR of roughly 6 to 12 cycles using a sample-barcoded 5' primer and a J-beta primer mix. One entry per CDR3 protein results from TCRdb running MiXCR on the 5' RACE reads. The table includes under 750,000 distinct CDR3 sequences, 45% to 55% detected once. Regarding the study as a whole: Per million T cells, TCR beta diversity dropped about linearly as age rose. Diversity estimated from one million T cells was considered an underestimate. Long-lived donors exceeded aged donors in naive CD4+ cells and diversity.

Source material: blood. This chain connects TRBV11-2 to TRBJ2-3, with D perhaps TRBD2 (6 bases). The receptor was isolated from a man aged 80 or over in good health. The CDR3 here is CASSFRGTSTDTQYF. CDR3 bases: TGTGCCAGCAGCTTTCGAGGGACTAGCACAGATACGCAGTATTTT.